The 2 T cell receptor beta chains in this list originate from one sample, sequenced in a study of T cell responses to AZD1222 COVID-19 vaccine. Sequencing was performed with immunoSEQ multiplex PCR; in TCRdb, only in-frame clones are kept and a portion is missing. This table has some 190,000 clones, roughly 94% appearing once. The starting material was peripheral blood, obtained 28 days after the second dose of the MenACWY control vaccine. These receptors were obtained from an adult who received the MenACWY meningococcal vaccine as a control.

This chain joins TRBV6-1 and TRBJ1-5; TRBD1 might be the D (6 bases). CDR3 length: 16 residues. CDR1 is MNHNS, CDR2 SASEGT, per germline. Trimming removed 2 bases at V and 4 bases at J, with 15 bases between. The CDR3 spells CASSEWRGARNQPQHF. CDR3 nucleotides: TGTGCCAGCAGTGAATGGCGGGGGGCGCGAAATCAGCCCCAGCATTTT.

V usage is TRBV9 and J usage is TRBJ1-4; D not resolved. This CDR3 is built from 12 residues. Per germline, CDR1 SGDLS and CDR2 YYNGEE. Trimming removed 7 bases at V and 3 bases at J, with 7 bases between. CDR3 in amino acids: CASFSSNEKLFF. The CDR3 coding sequence is TGTGCCAGCTTCTCTTCTAATGAAAAACTGTTTTTT.